Given below is one T cell receptor beta chain in context. It lacks a known antigen. Within one base of it there is no much larger clone, and no base qualities were kept. Preparation of the library involved the immunoSEQ multiplex PCR assay. For the multiplex PCR, a mixture combining 60 forward primers for TCR Vbeta segments and 13 reverse primers for TCR Jbeta segments was used. A multiplex PCR assay on genomic DNA amplified the CDR3 region of rearranged TCR beta genes. On the Illumina HiSeq System, the amplified TCR beta libraries were sequenced as 87-base-pair reads. In the source study's methods: A later analysis tallied about 77 million unique TCR beta chains across the 600 to 700 repertoires, and some 12 million of those chains were shared by two or more donors. Raw reads were error-corrected and collapsed into unique sequences by a nearest-neighbor algorithm in which closely related sequences were merged to remove PCR and sequencing errors. To assign V, D and J gene segments, CDR3 sequences were aligned to IMGT reference sequences. Each retained sequence needed at least a six-nucleotide match to both a V gene segment and a J gene segment. Rearrangements were classified as productive when the CDR3 lacked stop codons and remained in frame with V and J, and all other rearrangements were classified as non-productive. CDR3 was defined according to IMGT convention as the region running from the second conserved V-encoded cysteine to the conserved J-encoded phenylalanine. The earlier analysis of about 590 of the donors excluded sequences that lacked an unambiguous match to a single V gene segment. An earlier analysis of a few hundred of the donors called V segments functional above 56.7% productive rearrangements and segregating when the between-donor standard deviation exceeded 5%. A statistical classification framework was developed to diagnose cytomegalovirus status using the catalog of TCR beta chain sequences. A later analysis assigned V and J genes by comparing TCR nucleotide sequences with IMGT/GENE-DB human TR gene sequences. In a later analysis, CDR3 sequences and most-parsimonious VDJ recombination scenarios were assigned using the TCRdist pipeline. In a later analysis, each TCR beta chain was defined by its CDR3 amino acid sequence together with its V-gene family, and reads lacking a unique V-gene family were excluded. To address suspected cross-contamination and a sequencing artifact, a later analysis removed approximately 600 highly shared, low-generation-probability nucleotide sequences. For each public chain, a later analysis derived a clonal expansion index from normalized ranks of inferred template counts within each repertoire. A later analysis computed generation probabilities with a VDJ recombination model fitted to out-of-frame rearrangements, and checked the results against IGoR. In a later analysis, TCR-TCR, TCR-HLA and TCR-CMV co-occurrence was scored with hypergeometric tests, and a repertoire-size bias correction was applied to TCR pairs. To estimate false discovery rates, a later analysis permuted the HLA or CMV assignments 20 times. In a later analysis, co-occurring TCRs were grouped using DBSCAN, and TCRdist sequence similarity was added for clustering within HLA-allele-positive subsets. Repertoires with fewer than 30,000 or more than 120,000 public chains, plus five repertoires with anomalous nucleotide sharing, were excluded from co-occurrence clustering. Drawn from immuneACCESS, this table holds only the in-frame rearrangements with V and J called that TCRdb kept. Clones are partly lost; checked studies trace under half to an unresolved V gene and leave the rest unexplained. For V, J and clone size, that table is used; D and trimming come from the DNA. The sample yields about 86,000 clones; roughly 85% were counted once. The ten largest clones capture 5.5% to 7.5% of the sample.

The data are from a study of cytomegalovirus exposure and HLA in healthy donors (dated by TCRdb to the late 2010s). With regard to the full study: According to an earlier analysis of 550 to 700 of the donors, 150 million to 200 million T cells yielded 117 million unique TCR beta sequences and around 300 Gb of sequence data. All discovery cohort repertoires had been generated using a single sequencing platform. To decide whether each TCR beta V gene segment behaved as functional or pseudogenic, an earlier analysis of some 600 of the donors relied on high-throughput TCR beta sequencing. Alongside the repertoire data, information on donor age, sex, ethnicity and CMV serostatus was compiled. In the later analysis, no new phenotypic data were used to find candidate immune exposures; instead, reliance was placed on TCR beta sequences and their occurrence across donors. Roughly 300 gigabases of sequencing data and 70 million to 85 million unique TCR sequences were included in an early release covering roughly 600 HLA-typed donors. Of the roughly 400 genotyped donors, 81% were placed in the genetic ancestry cluster associated with self-reported Caucasian donors. Because of strong linkage in the cohort, roughly five DR-DQ haplotypes were treated as single units for association and clustering. The number of donors typed differed by locus, with roughly 620-630 for A, B, C, DRB1 and DQB1, around 560 for DQA1, about 610 for DPA1, and approximately 470 for DPB1. A later analysis re-analyzed previously published TCR beta repertoires from hundreds of donors and added high-resolution HLA genotyping to study TCR occurrence patterns. The T cell repertoires of several hundred subjects were profiled by immunosequencing and related to cytomegalovirus serostatus. In a later genetic analysis, genome-wide SNP genotypes for about three fifths of the roughly 670 donors were used, and that subset was treated as a discovery cohort. The study combined high-throughput TCR immunosequencing, statistical association of individual TCRs with disease status, and machine learning to predict cytomegalovirus infection status. HLA typing included class I and class II loci at four-digit resolution. Across under 500 genotyped donors of the cohort, an average of about 200,000 unique TCR beta nucleotide sequences per donor were sequenced, and roughly 17% of those sequences were non-productive. The study aimed to test whether cataloging public T cell receptors could reveal signatures of past pathogen exposure. In addition to the first cohort of approximately 650 subjects, a separate validation cohort of some 120 different subjects was used. Broad study findings and their caveats: The earlier analysis of some 540 of the donors excluded some 16 rarely observed V segments, including chromosome 9 orphons, because counts were too low. The study listed 150 to 200 TCR beta chains as associated with cytomegalovirus. Broadly in line with IMGT annotations, most TCR beta V segments showed up in productive rearrangements about 90% or about 30% of the time in an earlier analysis of under 700 of the donors. A further reported finding was that TCR beta sequences accurately predicted the HLA-A and HLA-B alleles for most subjects in the first cohort. Because HLA typing was missing for some donors at each locus, association tests included only the typed subset. In a later analysis, around 15,000 TCR beta sequences were associated with specific HLA alleles at a false discovery rate of 0.05. The only immune exposure information available for the cohort was CMV serostatus. A later analysis found that TCR association rates varied across HLA loci, with DRB1 alleles showing the most associated TCRs and HLA-C alleles the fewest. A later genetic analysis associated a missense DCLRE1C variant with V-gene and J-gene trimming of TCR beta chains, and an independent cohort replicated the association. Some IMGT-functional V segments, including TRBV6-2 and TRBV6-3, could not be told apart with the 87-base-pair reads, so those segments were excluded. In vitro tests confirmed that a few of the cytomegalovirus-associated TCR beta chains recognize cytomegalovirus antigens. The authors suggested that the approach could potentially be generalized to other disease states and immunological phenotypes. Strong co-occurrence of HLA alleles, especially DR and DQ, made assigning TCR associations to individual alleles difficult. According to a later analysis, most CMV-associated TCR beta chains appeared to be HLA-restricted, and the HLA associations seemed to be driven largely by CMV exposure. Cytomegalovirus status was reported to be diagnosed by the classifier with high specificity and sensitivity in both the original and validation cohorts. This cohort had only TCR beta chains sequenced, and the lack of alpha or paired-chain data limited which features could be detected. In a later analysis, HLA-associated TCR beta chains were found to be more clonally expanded and to have lower generation probabilities than equally common non-associated chains. Sequencing depth was assumed to be roughly uniform across donors in the presence/absence analyses, though that assumption may not hold. According to a later genetic analysis, donors in an Asian-associated ancestry cluster had fewer N-insertions in productive TCRs than the approximately 670-donor mean. A group of highly shared sequence variants was considered likely to be a technical artifact of the sequencing pipeline. While some public TCRs were present in many individuals, most TCR sequences turned up only very rarely across donors. Several of the top co-occurrence clusters appeared to be linked to parvovirus B19, influenza, CMV and Epstein-Barr virus, according to a later analysis. Correlated functional status among segregating V segments might be attributable to linkage disequilibrium, but an unknown experimental factor could not be ruled out.

Ends trimmed: V by 6 bases, J by 5 bases; bases unmatched to a gene: 8. The cysteine opens and the phenylalanine closes a CDR3 of 16 amino acids. The only DNA kept is the CDR3, 48 bases in frame from the first base. The CDR1 and CDR2 encoded by the germline V gene (reference sequence) are WNHNN and SYGVQD. The cohort consisted of fewer than 700 healthy bone marrow donors. All cohort members were sampled while nominally healthy, although unrecorded immune exposures were likely present. The donor was CMV seronegative and was included in the group of about 350 seronegative cohort members. A peripheral blood sample was provided by each donor, and peripheral blood mononuclear cells were used for TCR beta sequencing. Genomic DNA extraction from the blood cell samples was performed with the Qiagen DNeasy Blood Extraction Kit.

The receptor's source is a female donor in good health and CMV-seronegative. The V and J segments used are TRBV10-1 and TRBJ2-1; 12 central nucleotides agree with TRBD1. Material: PBMCs. The nucleotide sequence is given as TGCGCCAGCAGCCCAGGGACAGGGGGCTTTCACAATGAGCAGTTCTTC. Its translation is CASSPGTGGFHNEQFF.